The rows below give T cell receptor beta chains drawn from one sample of a study of PD-1 blockade in classical Hodgkin lymphoma. Here immunoSEQ multiplex PCR was the method, and the copy in TCRdb shows in-frame clones only, minus some. The table includes about 60,000 clones, 91% detected once. Here the sequenced sample was peripheral blood mononuclear cells (PBMCs), taken before the fourth cycle of nivolumab. All receptors derive from a human donor with classical Hodgkin lymphoma. CDR3s include the opening cysteine and the closing phenylalanine or tryptophan. Each record gives: V gene, J gene, D gene, clone size, CDR3 protein, CDR3 DNA. The D gene is left open where the match is weak. Only some rows state a clone size, as once, few, many or a class for expanded clones.

TRBV6-1,TRBJ2-7,NA,once,CASWGWEQYF,TGTGCCAGCTGGGGGTGGGAGCAGTACTTC
TRBV14,TRBJ1-3,NA,NA,CASTRMGAGNTIYF,TGTGCCAGCACCCGGATGGGAGCAGGAAACACCATATATTTT
TRBV7-6,TRBJ2-3,NA,NA,CASSLLPTSTDTQYF,TGTGCCAGCAGCTTGTTACCCACTAGCACAGATACGCAGTATTTT
TRBV5-5,TRBJ2-1,NA,NA,CASSLFTGPRGIGEQFF,TGTGCCAGCAGCTTGTTCACCGGGCCAAGGGGGATAGGTGAGCAGTTCTTC
TRBV7-2,TRBJ2-1,NA,NA,CASSRLVEQFF,TGTGCCAGCAGCCGTCTAGTTGAGCAGTTCTTC
TRBV19,TRBJ1-1,NA,NA,CASSSPPVPEAFF,TGTGCCAGTAGTTCGCCCCCGGTCCCCGAAGCTTTCTTT
TRBV27,TRBJ2-5,NA,NA,CASSLPGFQETQYF,TGTGCCAGCAGCCTTCCGGGGTTTCAAGAGACCCAGTACTTC
TRBV27,TRBJ1-2,TRBD1,NA,CASTNGPRQGRFGYTF,TGTGCCAGCACTAACGGTCCCCGACAGGGAAGATTTGGCTACACCTTC
TRBV30,TRBJ2-1,NA,NA,CAWSVGHSYNEQFF,TGTGCCTGGAGTGTGGGCCACTCCTACAATGAGCAGTTCTTC
TRBV5-1,TRBJ2-7,TRBD1,NA,CASSSSGTGTNEQYF,TGCGCCAGCAGCAGTTCCGGGACAGGGACCAACGAGCAGTACTTC
TRBV29-1,TRBJ1-2,TRBD1,NA,CSGQQGGYGYTF,TGCAGCGGACAACAGGGGGGCTATGGCTACACCTTC
TRBV27,TRBJ2-2,TRBD2,NA,CASLTSGDGTGELFF,TGTGCCAGTCTTACTAGCGGCGATGGGACCGGGGAGCTGTTTTTT
TRBV11-1,TRBJ1-3,TRBD1,NA,CASSRTGTGTFSGNTIYF,TGTGCCAGCAGCCGAACCGGGACAGGGACGTTCTCTGGAAACACCATATATTTT
TRBV29-1,TRBJ1-4,NA,NA,CSVVEYEKLFF,TGCAGCGTTGTGGAATATGAAAAACTGTTTTTT
TRBV6-5,TRBJ1-1,NA,NA,CASSYGHGLEAFF,TGTGCCAGCAGTTACGGTCACGGCCTTGAAGCTTTCTTT
TRBV10-2,TRBJ1-5,NA,NA,CASSADLGYQPQHF,TGCGCCAGCAGCGCAGACCTAGGGTATCAGCCCCAGCATTTT
TRBV7-8,TRBJ2-3,TRBD1,NA,CASSIVKGQGTTDTQYF,TGTGCCAGCAGCATCGTCAAAGGACAGGGAACCACAGATACGCAGTATTTT
TRBV6-5,TRBJ2-6,NA,NA,CASSSRLFSGANVLTF,TGTGCCAGCAGTTCACGACTGTTCTCTGGGGCCAACGTCCTGACTTTC
TRBV5-6,TRBJ1-5,NA,NA,CASSLGSRPQHF,TGTGCCAGCAGCTTGGGGTCTCGGCCCCAGCATTTT
TRBV27,TRBJ1-2,TRBD1,NA,CASSFKDREPTVDYGYTF,TGTGCCAGCAGTTTTAAGGACAGGGAGCCCACCGTGGACTATGGCTACACCTTC
TRBV5-4,TRBJ2-7,NA,once,CASSLYGVPGEQYF,TGTGCCAGCAGCTTGTACGGGGTCCCGGGGGAGCAGTACTTC
TRBV5-1,TRBJ1-1,TRBD1,NA,CASSLEEGGGTEAFF,TGCGCCAGCAGCTTGGAGGAAGGGGGCGGCACTGAAGCTTTCTTT
TRBV4-1,TRBJ1-6,NA,NA,CASSQVQGSLHF,TGCGCCAGCAGCCAAGTACAGGGCTCCCTCCACTTT
TRBV6-1,TRBJ2-7,NA,NA,CASSAASWVTYEQYF,TGTGCCAGCAGTGCGGCTTCATGGGTTACTTACGAGCAGTACTTC
TRBV7-9,TRBJ1-6,TRBD1,NA,CASSGTVVSPLHF,TGTGCCAGCAGCGGGACAGTGGTTTCACCCCTCCACTTT
TRBV19,TRBJ2-2,TRBD2,NA,CATSGANTGELFF,TGTGCCACGAGCGGGGCGAACACCGGGGAGCTGTTTTTT
TRBV5-4,TRBJ2-1,NA,NA,CASSVGAGGEQFF,TGTGCCAGCAGTGTGGGGGCCGGGGGTGAGCAGTTCTTC
TRBV28,TRBJ1-1,NA,NA,CASGEAPTEAFF,TGTGCCAGTGGGGAGGCCCCCACTGAAGCTTTCTTT
TRBV6-6,TRBJ1-5,TRBD1,NA,CASSYGDRDGQPQHF,TGTGCCAGCAGTTACGGGGACAGGGACGGTCAGCCCCAGCATTTT
TRBV29-1,TRBJ2-7,NA,NA,CSVAGEGYEQYF,TGCAGCGTTGCAGGGGAGGGGTACGAGCAGTACTTC
TRBV6-5,TRBJ1-6,NA,NA,CASSYSRPRSEPLHF,TGTGCCAGCAGTTACTCGCGGCCGCGGAGTGAACCCCTCCACTTT
TRBV29-1,TRBJ1-2,NA,NA,CSVPSAGERDYGYTF,TGCAGCGTACCTAGTGCAGGGGAGAGGGACTATGGCTACACCTTC
TRBV29-1,TRBJ2-7,NA,NA,CSVEDDRYEQYF,TGCAGCGTTGAAGATGACCGCTACGAGCAGTACTTC
TRBV19,TRBJ2-1,NA,NA,CASSIDSTAYNEQFF,TGTGCCAGTAGTATAGACTCGACCGCCTACAATGAGCAGTTCTTC
TRBV4-1,TRBJ1-4,NA,NA,CASSHPGSTNEKLFF,TGCGCCAGCAGCCATCCGGGGTCGACTAATGAAAAACTGTTTTTT
TRBV6-5,TRBJ2-7,NA,NA,CASSKENLPPYEQYF,TGTGCCAGCAGCAAAGAGAACTTACCCCCCTACGAGCAGTACTTC
TRBV10-3,TRBJ2-2,NA,NA,CASRTGYTGELFF,TGTGCCAGCCGGACGGGTTACACCGGGGAGCTGTTTTTT
TRBV11-3,TRBJ2-3,NA,NA,CASSLEGTDTQYF,TGTGCCAGCAGCTTAGAGGGCACAGATACGCAGTATTTT
TRBV5-1,TRBJ2-6,TRBD1,NA,CASSLSTGRGANVLTF,TGCGCCAGCAGCTTGTCGACAGGGCGTGGGGCCAACGTCCTGACTTTC
TRBV7-9,TRBJ2-1,NA,NA,CASSLPLNNEQFF,TGTGCCAGCAGTTTGCCCTTAAACAATGAGCAGTTCTTC
TRBV7-9,TRBJ2-7,NA,NA,CASSLRVGGPQVYEQYF,TGTGCCAGCAGCCTCAGGGTAGGGGGGCCCCAGGTTTACGAGCAGTACTTC
TRBV29-1,TRBJ2-1,TRBD1,NA,CSSAKLLTGLYNEQFF,TGCAGCTCTGCCAAACTCCTGACAGGGCTTTACAATGAGCAGTTCTTC
TRBV5-1,TRBJ1-1,TRBD1,NA,CASKLGQGATEAFF,TGCGCCAGCAAATTGGGACAGGGGGCGACTGAAGCTTTCTTT
TRBV27,TRBJ1-1,TRBD1,few,CASSLSGQGAWNTEAFF,TGTGCCAGCAGTTTATCCGGACAGGGGGCTTGGAACACTGAAGCTTTCTTT
TRBV30,TRBJ2-7,TRBD1,NA,CAWSEGFVDRGSEQYF,TGTGCCTGGAGTGAGGGATTTGTGGACAGGGGATCCGAGCAGTACTTC
TRBV14,TRBJ1-6,NA,NA,CASSQGQPYFSPLHF,TGTGCCAGCAGCCAAGGACAGCCATATTTTTCACCCCTCCACTTT
TRBV7-3,TRBJ2-2,NA,NA,CASSLMGTGELFF,TGTGCCAGCAGCTTAATGGGCACCGGGGAGCTGTTTTTT
TRBV6-5,TRBJ1-5,NA,NA,CASTRQVGGQPQHF,TGTGCCAGCACTAGACAGGTCGGGGGTCAGCCCCAGCATTTT
TRBV5-6,TRBJ1-4,NA,once,CASSLRLQGEKLFF,TGTGCCAGCAGCTTGAGGCTCCAGGGTGAAAAACTGTTTTTT
TRBV25-1,TRBJ2-3,TRBD2,NA,CASSRSLGGGSTDTQYF,TGTGCCAGCAGCCGGTCCCTAGGCGGGGGTTCCACAGATACGCAGTATTTT
TRBV7-8,TRBJ2-1,TRBD2,few,CASSLLGATSGPSSYNEQFF,TGTGCCAGCAGCTTATTAGGAGCTACTAGCGGGCCAAGCTCCTACAATGAGCAGTTCTTC
TRBV18,TRBJ1-5,NA,NA,CASSPDFEAAQHF,TGTGCCAGCTCACCAGATTTCGAGGCAGCCCAGCATTTT
TRBV6-5,TRBJ1-2,NA,NA,CASTERAGFVRNTF,TGTGCCAGCACCGAACGAGCAGGGTTTGTTCGTAACACCTTC
TRBV27,TRBJ2-1,TRBD2,NA,CASSLAGEPYNEQFF,TGTGCCAGCAGTTTAGCGGGGGAGCCCTACAATGAGCAGTTCTTC
TRBV19,TRBJ1-4,NA,NA,CATQRTDSNEKLFF,TGTGCCACGCAGAGGACAGATTCTAATGAAAAACTGTTTTTT
TRBV7-9,TRBJ1-1,NA,NA,CASSLGVTEAFF,TGTGCCAGCAGCTTGGGGGTGACTGAAGCTTTCTTT
TRBV7-9,TRBJ2-1,NA,NA,CASSWRQFDEQFF,TGTGCCAGCAGCTGGCGACAGTTCGATGAGCAGTTCTTC
TRBV2,TRBJ1-2,TRBD1,NA,CASSDLGQGGGYGYTF,TGTGCCAGCAGTGACTTGGGACAGGGGGGCGGCTATGGCTACACCTTC
TRBV9,TRBJ2-5,NA,once,CASSVDRETQYF,TGTGCCAGCAGCGTAGACCGGGAGACCCAGTACTTC